Each of the 21 T cell receptor beta chains below was sequenced from the same sample in a study of T cells in narcolepsy. Profiled with immunoSEQ multiplex PCR; TCRdb holds only in-frame clones, not every one. This table holds nearly 35,000 clones, approximately 80% found once. The sequencing input was memory (CD45RA-) CD4+ T cells from blood. Source of these receptors: a human donor in good health.

V gene TRBV6-1 combines with J gene TRBJ1-6, with D maybe TRBD1 (5 bases). The CDR3 has 13 residues. Per germline, CDR1 MNHNS and CDR2 SASEGT. Deletions cut 11 bases from V and 10 bases from J, with 18 bases between. CDR3 nucleotides: TGTGCCGGGAGGGAGGGGATCATATCACCCCTCCACTTT. Translated: CAGREGIISPLHF.

This clone occurred a few times. The rearrangement joins TRBV5-1 to TRBJ1-1; perhaps TRBD1 as D (5 bases). Per the germline V gene, CDR1 is SGHRS and CDR2 is YFSETQ. The CDR3 is 14 residues long. V lost 2 bases, J lost 5 bases, and 13 bases lay in between. CDR3 bases: TGCGCCAGCAGCTTAGGCAACTCAGGGACTGAAGCTTTCTTT. Its translation is CASSLGNSGTEAFF.

The chain is built from TRBV5-4 and TRBJ1-6; no clear D gene. This CDR3 is 15 amino acids long. Trimming left V 1 base short and J 8 bases short, with 13 bases between. Germline V CDR1 and CDR2: SGHNT, YYREEE (reference sequence). CDR3 sequence reads: CASSLSGRVDSPLHF. In DNA, the CDR3 is TGTGCCAGCAGCTTGAGTGGAAGGGTTGATTCACCCCTCCACTTT.

This sequence joins TRBV21-1 and TRBJ2-2; the table calls TRBD2, which could not be checked here. TRBV21-1 is shown as a pseudogene. The CDR3 length is 17 residues. CDR3 coding DNA: TGTGCCAGCAGCAAAACCATGGAGCGGGGAGATACCGGGGAGCTGTTTTTT. This encodes CASSKTMERGDTGELFF.

The chain's CDR3 is CASSAGTGGSKSHEQFF. In DNA, the CDR3 is TGTGCCAGCAGCGCCGGGACAGGGGGTTCCAAATCCCATGAGCAGTTCTTC. V usage is TRBV2 and J usage is TRBJ2-1, with 11 nucleotides matching TRBD1. J was trimmed by 8 bases and V by 6 bases; bases with no gene match: 15. Germline CDR1 and CDR2: SNHLY and FYNNEI. CDR3 length equals 17 residues.

Only a few counts were recorded for this clone. The chain employs TRBV2 and TRBJ1-4; a weak D match, TRBD1 (6 bases). V lost 0 bases to trimming and J lost 3 bases, with 17 bases between them. The CDR3 consists of 18 residues. The germline V gene encodes CDR1 SNHLY and CDR2 FYNNEI. This chain's CDR3 is CASSEARRQANPNEKLFF. CDR3 DNA sequence: TGTGCCAGCAGTGAAGCCAGACGACAGGCCAACCCTAATGAAAAACTGTTTTTT.

The V and J genes are TRBV19 and TRBJ1-2; D is ambiguous. V lost 0 bases, J lost 0 bases, and 17 bases lay in between. This CDR3 contains 18 residues. Per germline, CDR1 LNHDA and CDR2 SQIVND (reference sequence). CDR3 amino acids: CASSIDPGLSQANYGYTF. CDR3 coding DNA: TGTGCCAGTAGTATAGATCCGGGCCTCTCACAAGCTAACTATGGCTACACCTTC. Combining the CDR3 with reference TRBV19 and TRBJ1-2 gives the whole variable domain DGGITQSPKYLFRKEGQNVTLSCEQNLNHDAMYWYRQDPGQGLRLIYYSQIVNDFQKGDIAEGYSVSREKKESFPLTVTSAQKNPTAFYLCASSIDPGLSQANYGYTFGSGTRLTVV.

The V call is TRBV18, the J call TRBJ1-1; D unresolved. The CDR3 consists of 13 residues. Deletions cut 2 bases from V and 2 bases from J, with 6 bases between. In germline, CDR1 is KGHSH, CDR2 LQKENI. The CDR3 spells CASSPGRNTEAFF. CDR3 bases: TGTGCCAGCTCACCAGGCAGAAACACTGAAGCTTTCTTT.

The genes are TRBV19 and TRBJ1-1; 9 bases are a match to TRBD1. With V trimmed by 6 bases and J by 6 bases, 11 bases remained unmatched. The CDR3 extends over 15 amino acids. CDR1 is LNHDA and CDR2 is SQIVND in the germline V gene (reference sequence). The chain's CDR3 is CASSHLLDRGAEAFF. CDR3 bases: TGTGCCAGTAGCCACCTCCTGGACAGGGGCGCTGAAGCTTTCTTT.

The chain links TRBV7-2 to TRBJ2-5; 7 nucleotides agree with TRBD2. The J call may be incorrect, as the DNA end agrees better with TRBJ2-7. The CDR3 spans 14 residues. Germline V gene data show CDR1 as SGHTA and CDR2 as FQGNSA. CDR3 bases: TGTGCCAGCAGCCAACAGCGGGACTCCTACGAGCAGTACTTC. It yields the protein CASSQQRDSYEQYF.

The V call is TRBV30, the J call TRBJ2-7; D possibly corresponds to TRBD1 (5 bases). V was trimmed by 4 bases and J by 3 bases, leaving 13 bases between them. This CDR3 has 13 residues. Germline loops: CDR1 GTSNPN, CDR2 SVGIG (reference sequence). The CDR3 is CAWKETVNYEQYF. CDR3 bases: TGTGCCTGGAAAGAGACAGTCAACTACGAGCAGTACTTC. The complete variable domain, with remaining parts taken from reference TRBV30 and TRBJ2-7, reads SQTIHQWPATLVQPVGSPLSLECTVEGTSNPNLYWYRQAAGRGLQLLFYSVGIGQISSEVPQNLSASRPQDRQFILSSKKLLLSDSGFYLCAWKETVNYEQYFGPGTRLTVT.

This clone appeared a single time. The J gene is TRBJ2-3, the V gene TRBV19; 7 bases are a match to TRBD1. This CDR3 has 16 amino acids. CDR1 LNHDA and CDR2 SQIVND come from the germline V gene (reference sequence). Trimming removed 5 bases from V and 2 bases from J; junction bases left unmatched: 10. For the CDR3, the DNA is TGTGCCAGTAGTCAACCAGGGAAGGGGGCCACAGATACGCAGTATTTT. Residues: CASSQPGKGATDTQYF.

The chain carries TRBV2 and TRBJ2-4; 7 positions agree with TRBD1. Germline CDR1 SNHLY, CDR2 FYNNEI. V dropped 6 bases and J dropped 6; count of bases not matched to a gene: 2. This CDR3 has 12 amino acids. This CDR3 reads CASSRQGNIQYF. CDR3 nucleotide sequence: TGTGCCAGCAGCCGACAGGGAAACATTCAGTACTTC.

The chain employs TRBV7-8 and TRBJ2-1, with 11 bases that match TRBD2. In germline, CDR1 is SGHVS, CDR2 FQNEAQ. J gave up 2 bases and V 4 bases, and 4 bases lay outside the gene matches. There are 16 residues in the CDR3. CDR3 nucleotide sequence: TGTGCCAGCAGCTCCTTAGCGGGAGGGCCCTACAATGAGCAGTTCTTC. Encoded protein: CASSSLAGGPYNEQFF.

The V gene is TRBV11-1, the J gene TRBJ2-1; 8 bases fit TRBD2. Trimming took 5 bases from V and 8 from J; bases not matched to a gene: 14. CDR3 size: 16 residues. CDR1 and CDR2 (germline): SGHAT, FQDESV (reference sequence). CDR3 sequence: CASSHLVAGGEDEQFF. CDR3 DNA sequence: TGTGCCAGCAGCCACTTAGTTGCGGGGGGAGAGGATGAGCAGTTCTTC.

V usage is TRBV5-4 and J usage is TRBJ2-6; D gene ambiguous. The CDR3 is 14 residues long. The germline CDR1 and CDR2 sequences are SGHNT and YYREEE (reference sequence). The V and J ends lost 6 bases and 4 bases respectively, with 11 bases between them. The CDR3 nucleotides are TGTGCCAGCACCCTTAACCTAGGGGCCAACGTCCTGACTTTC. Translation: CASTLNLGANVLTF.

The rearrangement joins TRBV5-1 to TRBJ2-2; TRBD1 agrees at 8 bases. The V segment lost 3 bases and the J segment 3 bases; nucleotides outside the gene matches: 7. This CDR3 is 16 amino acids long. The germline V gene has CDR1 SGHRS and CDR2 YFSETQ. CDR3 sequence reads: CASSSGQGADTGELFF. The CDR3, as DNA: TGCGCCAGCAGCTCAGGCCAGGGGGCTGACACCGGGGAGCTGTTTTTT.

Written as DNA, the CDR3 is TGTGCCAGTAGTGGAGCAGGCAGGGTGGAAAAACTGTTTTTT. This gives the protein CASSGAGRVEKLFF. This chain joins TRBV19 and TRBJ1-4; maybe TRBD1 (5 bases). Germline lookup yields CDR1 LNHDA and CDR2 SQIVND (reference sequence). The CDR3 totals 14 residues. Trimming cost V 5 bases and J 8 bases, with 15 bases left between them. The entire variable domain, with the rest obtained from reference TRBV19 and TRBJ1-4, is as follows: DGGITQSPKYLFRKEGQNVTLSCEQNLNHDAMYWYRQDPGQGLRLIYYSQIVNDFQKGDIAEGYSVSREKKESFPLTVTSAQKNPTAFYLCASSGAGRVEKLFFGSGTQLSVL.

Judged by abundance, this clone is medium-sized (0.01 to 0.1%). The DNA of the CDR3 is TGTGCCAGCAGCCACGGAGGAGTGGCAACTAATGAAAAACTGTTTTTT. Its translation: CASSHGGVATNEKLFF. V gene TRBV7-9 combines with J gene TRBJ1-4; unclear D gene. Trimming stripped 5 bases from V and 0 bases from J, with 13 bases between. Germline V gene lookup returns CDR1 SEHNR and CDR2 FQNEAQ (reference sequence). The CDR3 is made up of 16 amino acids.

The rearrangement joins TRBV19 to TRBJ2-2; tentative D call: TRBD1 (5 bases). The CDR3 spans 14 residues. V was trimmed by 1 base and J by 6 bases, leaving 9 bases between them. The germline V gene has CDR1 LNHDA and CDR2 SQIVND (reference sequence). Here the CDR3 DNA reads TGTGCCAGTAGTATAGTTCAGGGCTCCGGGGAGCTGTTTTTT. This gives the protein CASSIVQGSGELFF.

This clone came up once. The rearrangement uses TRBV12-5 and TRBJ1-3; D not certain. V lost 5 bases, J lost 0 bases, and 20 bases lay in between. The CDR3 is 18 amino acids. From germline, CDR1 is LGHNT and CDR2 FRNRAP. The CDR3 bases are TGTGCTAGTGGTCGAACCCGGGGAGTTCTAAGCTCTGGAAACACCATATATTTT. Its protein is CASGRTRGVLSSGNTIYF.